These 5 T cell receptor beta chains came from one sample sequenced in a study of blood T cell repertoires in COVID-19. Libraries were prepared by immunoSEQ multiplex PCR; TCRdb keeps only in-frame clonotypes and omits some of them. The profile covers about 670,000 clones, with approximately 90% appearing a single time and 0.2% to 0.3% taken by the ten largest. Specimen: peripheral blood. The origin of the receptors is a woman between 18 and 29 years old with acute or convalescent COVID-19.

V gene TRBV15 combines with J gene TRBJ1-5, with D hard to call. The CDR3 runs 16 residues. V was cut by 6 bases and J by 1 base, with 16 bases left in between. CDR1 is LNHNV, CDR2 YYDKDF, per germline (reference sequence). CDR3 sequence (DNA): TGTGCCACCAGTCCTCCCGGGGAGGCCAGCAATCAGCCCCAGCATTTT. Its translation: CATSPPGEASNQPQHF. Supplemented by reference TRBV15 and TRBJ1-5, the full variable domain reads DAMVIQNPRYQVTQFGKPVTLSCSQTLNHNVMYWYQQKSSQAPKLLFHYYDKDFNNEADTPDNFQSRRPNTSFCFLDIRSPGLGDTAMYLCATSPPGEASNQPQHFGDGTRLSIL.

The chain uses TRBV6-2 or TRBV6-3 and TRBJ2-7; D is possibly TRBD2 (6 bases). The CDR3 runs to 12 residues. CDR1 is MNHEY, CDR2 SVGEGT, per germline. The CDR3 is CAGSVSGDEQYF. The CDR3 DNA sequence: TGTGCTGGCAGTGTGTCGGGGGACGAGCAGTACTTC.

This sequence joins TRBV5-1 and TRBJ1-2; D may be TRBD1 (5 bases). This CDR3 contains 13 residues. Looked up from germline, CDR1 is SGHRS and CDR2 is YFSETQ. V was cut by 0 bases and J by 4 bases, with 7 bases left in between. CDR3 nucleotides: TGCGCCAGCAGCTTGGAACAGGCCTATGGCTACACCTTC. Its translation: CASSLEQAYGYTF.

The V call is TRBV4-1, the J call TRBJ2-7; the match to TRBD1 covers 7 bases. Germline loops: CDR1 MGHRA, CDR2 YSYEKL. The CDR3 is 15 amino acids. V was pared by 4 bases and J by 3 bases, with 9 bases of the junction left unmatched. The CDR3 reads CASSPARQGFYEQYF. The CDR3 DNA reads TGCGCCAGCAGCCCAGCCCGACAGGGTTTCTACGAGCAGTACTTC.

The V gene is TRBV3-1 (or the pseudogene TRBV3-2), the J gene TRBJ1-6, with 7 bases aligning to TRBD1. The CDR3 has 18 residues. Germline loops: CDR1 LGHDT, CDR2 YNNKEL (reference sequence). V was clipped by 0 bases and J by 7 bases; unmatched bases: 12. DNA for the CDR3: TGTGCCAGCAGCCAAGATCTGGGGGGCCCAGGGGGGAATTCACCCCTCCACTTT. Translated, it gives CASSQDLGGPGGNSPLHF.